The clone carrying this T cell receptor (beta chain) was found a few times. Germline V gene lookup returns CDR1 SGHKS and CDR2 YYEKEE (reference sequence). The V and J ends lost 0 bases and 2 bases respectively, with 5 bases between them. The length of the CDR3 is 13 residues. This entry is derived from a study of T cells in Graves' hyperthyroidism and ophthalmopathy. Reasons for excluding patients were uncontrolled infection, other autoimmune disease, pregnancy or lactation. It was RNA transcripts that yielded the amplified TCR beta CDR3 regions. The HTBI primer set served for first-round RT-PCR of the TCR CDR3. TCRdb ran MiXCR on the multiplex PCR reads and lists one entry per CDR3 protein. The sample includes some 490,000 distinct CDR3 sequences, roughly 22% of them seen just once.

V usage is TRBV5-5 and J usage is TRBJ2-5, with unresolved D. The sample comprised blood. The receptor's source is a woman in her seventies with Graves' ophthalmopathy. The CDR3 DNA reads as TGTGCCAGCAGCTTGGAGGCACAAGAGACCCAGTACTTC. Its translation is CASSLEAQETQYF.